The entry below describes one T cell receptor (beta chain). The target of this receptor is not known. No base-level quality is on record; no much larger clone is a single base apart. At the DNA level, this CDR3 is encoded by other sequences in the same sample as well. CDR3 length: 14 amino acids, cysteine to phenylalanine. The DNA shown is the 42-base CDR3, in frame from base 1. From the germline V gene, CDR1 is SGHRS and CDR2 is YFSETQ. Unmatched junction bases come to 2, with V trimmed by 4 bases and J by 0 bases. Using the deep immunoSEQ assay, multiplex PCR amplified TCR CDR3 regions from genomic DNA. Extracted genomic DNA from each cell subset was distributed evenly across all wells of several immunoSEQ 96-well plates, and each plate was treated as a replicate. Each replicate PCR for sorted subsets received 150 to 250 ng genomic DNA, equal to tens of thousands of T cell genomes. Purified libraries were quantified with a Qubit 3.0 fluorometer, sized on a Bioanalyzer 2100, and re-quantified with the KAPA Library Quantification kit. A separate single-read 150-cycle Illumina NextSeq 550 flow cell was used to sequence each immunoSEQ 96-well plate. The paper's data handling went like this. The immunoSEQ output contained only junctional sequences without quality scores, so filtering could not match that applied to full-length reads. Sequences were annotated with PyIR, a Python wrapper for IgBLAST v1.9, using IMGT germline references to assign V/J genes and CDR3. Reads were removed for weak V/J assignments (E-value above 1e-6), missing CDR3, stop codons, out-of-frame junctions, or ambiguous translated residues. A V3J clonotype was defined by an identical inferred V gene, J gene, and CDR3 amino acid sequence. Percentage overlap between repertoires was computed as shared unique clonotypes divided by the size of the smaller repertoire. RTK rarefaction, the Chao1 estimator, and Recon v2.1 estimates of unobserved clonotypes were used to assess repertoire richness. For all TCRbeta clonotypes obtained by the gDNA method from four donors, generation probabilities were computed with OLGA. TCRdb re-hosts the immuneACCESS table, in-frame sequences only. Its copies lack some clones; in the studies checked, an unresolved V gene accounts for under half of them, and the cause for the rest is not known. The D gene and trimming were derived from the DNA, and the V and J assignments and clone size from that table. For this sample there are more than 400,000 clones; approximately 95% appear just once. Of the sample, less than 0.06% falls within the top ten clones.

The donors were healthy, HIV-negative adults with no recently reported acute infections or vaccinations. Every donor was a Caucasian adult living in Nashville, Tennessee, USA. CD4+ T cells were enriched by magnetic negative selection, after which naive cells were positively selected on CD45RA and the negative fraction was taken as the memory subset. After blood collection by leukapheresis, PBMCs were isolated using Ficoll-Histopaque density gradient centrifugation and then cryopreserved in the vapor phase of liquid nitrogen. Purity and quantity of every magnetically sorted T cell population were checked by analytical flow cytometry. Each sorted fraction had its genomic DNA isolated and then quantified by UV absorbance on a Nanodrop 2000c. This sample was included in a study of shared clonotypes between healthy human individuals (dated by TCRdb to the early 2020s). With respect to the entire study: A couple of women and a few men aged 18 to 49 years were included in the cohort. Leukapheresis yielded between about 0.9 and 9 billion PBMCs per donor. Blood TCR repertoires of a handful of healthy adults were deeply sequenced to estimate repertoire size and the extent of clonotype sharing between individuals. For each donor, three plates each were used for CD4 naive and CD4 memory, two plates were used for CD8 naive, and one plate was used for CD8 memory. To increase sequencing depth and limit assay-specific biases, TCR repertoire library preparation and sequencing were carried out by different laboratories using diverse techniques. What the authors observed across the whole study: Estimated clonotype richness was generally larger for naive than for memory subsets. Pairwise subsampling indicated that sequencing depth was expected to affect the degree of clonotype sharing among donors. Sampling was restricted to blood, and TCR repertoires in tissue are likely to differ from TCR repertoires in blood. The small number of donors limited the genetic and exposure-history diversity represented. Across several donors, roughly 5.4% of naive CD4, over 3% of naive CD8, 2% to 2.5% of memory CD4, and over 0.35% of memory CD8 clonotypes were shared. Compared with non-shared clonotypes, clonotypes shared by all four sorted-subset donors had higher generation probabilities. Incomplete sequencing was indicated by rarefaction of sorted-subset datasets, despite the large sequencing depth.

The receptor's source is a young woman in good health. Sequenced sample: naive CD4+ T cells sorted from blood. This sample's cell subset or site label indicates: CD45RA+ positively selected. The V and J segments used are TRBV5-1 and TRBJ2-7; 9 bases in the junction line up with TRBD1. The CDR3 protein sequence reads: CASSRGQGSYEQYF. The nucleotide sequence reads TGCGCCAGCAGCCGGGGACAGGGCTCCTACGAGCAGTACTTC.